Sequencing of this TCR beta chain was carried out in a study of PD-L1 blockade in urothelial cancer. Overall study: Administration of atezolizumab to patients began at some point between 2014 and 2016, at 1,200 mg intravenously every 3 weeks.

Here immunoSEQ multiplex PCR was the method, and the copy in TCRdb shows in-frame clones only, minus some. The sample consists of about 50,000 clones, approximately 86% of them appearing once. Time point of the sample: peripheral blood 6 weeks after treatment start. Each patient's cancer was a locally advanced or metastatic urothelial carcinoma. Sequenced here: PBMCs, sampled around atezolizumab (anti-PD-L1) treatment. The TCR sequence derives from a man aged 50-59 years with urothelial cancer.

The CDR3 DNA sequence: TGTGCCAGTAGTATAGAGGCGGGGAGACACAATGAGCAGTTCTTC. Translated: CASSIEAGRHNEQFF. This chain uses TRBV19 with TRBJ2-1; a weak D match, TRBD2 (6 bases). CDR3 size: 15 residues. The germline V gene encodes CDR1 LNHDA and CDR2 SQIVND (reference sequence). V lost 0 bases to trimming and J lost 5 bases, with 11 bases between them.